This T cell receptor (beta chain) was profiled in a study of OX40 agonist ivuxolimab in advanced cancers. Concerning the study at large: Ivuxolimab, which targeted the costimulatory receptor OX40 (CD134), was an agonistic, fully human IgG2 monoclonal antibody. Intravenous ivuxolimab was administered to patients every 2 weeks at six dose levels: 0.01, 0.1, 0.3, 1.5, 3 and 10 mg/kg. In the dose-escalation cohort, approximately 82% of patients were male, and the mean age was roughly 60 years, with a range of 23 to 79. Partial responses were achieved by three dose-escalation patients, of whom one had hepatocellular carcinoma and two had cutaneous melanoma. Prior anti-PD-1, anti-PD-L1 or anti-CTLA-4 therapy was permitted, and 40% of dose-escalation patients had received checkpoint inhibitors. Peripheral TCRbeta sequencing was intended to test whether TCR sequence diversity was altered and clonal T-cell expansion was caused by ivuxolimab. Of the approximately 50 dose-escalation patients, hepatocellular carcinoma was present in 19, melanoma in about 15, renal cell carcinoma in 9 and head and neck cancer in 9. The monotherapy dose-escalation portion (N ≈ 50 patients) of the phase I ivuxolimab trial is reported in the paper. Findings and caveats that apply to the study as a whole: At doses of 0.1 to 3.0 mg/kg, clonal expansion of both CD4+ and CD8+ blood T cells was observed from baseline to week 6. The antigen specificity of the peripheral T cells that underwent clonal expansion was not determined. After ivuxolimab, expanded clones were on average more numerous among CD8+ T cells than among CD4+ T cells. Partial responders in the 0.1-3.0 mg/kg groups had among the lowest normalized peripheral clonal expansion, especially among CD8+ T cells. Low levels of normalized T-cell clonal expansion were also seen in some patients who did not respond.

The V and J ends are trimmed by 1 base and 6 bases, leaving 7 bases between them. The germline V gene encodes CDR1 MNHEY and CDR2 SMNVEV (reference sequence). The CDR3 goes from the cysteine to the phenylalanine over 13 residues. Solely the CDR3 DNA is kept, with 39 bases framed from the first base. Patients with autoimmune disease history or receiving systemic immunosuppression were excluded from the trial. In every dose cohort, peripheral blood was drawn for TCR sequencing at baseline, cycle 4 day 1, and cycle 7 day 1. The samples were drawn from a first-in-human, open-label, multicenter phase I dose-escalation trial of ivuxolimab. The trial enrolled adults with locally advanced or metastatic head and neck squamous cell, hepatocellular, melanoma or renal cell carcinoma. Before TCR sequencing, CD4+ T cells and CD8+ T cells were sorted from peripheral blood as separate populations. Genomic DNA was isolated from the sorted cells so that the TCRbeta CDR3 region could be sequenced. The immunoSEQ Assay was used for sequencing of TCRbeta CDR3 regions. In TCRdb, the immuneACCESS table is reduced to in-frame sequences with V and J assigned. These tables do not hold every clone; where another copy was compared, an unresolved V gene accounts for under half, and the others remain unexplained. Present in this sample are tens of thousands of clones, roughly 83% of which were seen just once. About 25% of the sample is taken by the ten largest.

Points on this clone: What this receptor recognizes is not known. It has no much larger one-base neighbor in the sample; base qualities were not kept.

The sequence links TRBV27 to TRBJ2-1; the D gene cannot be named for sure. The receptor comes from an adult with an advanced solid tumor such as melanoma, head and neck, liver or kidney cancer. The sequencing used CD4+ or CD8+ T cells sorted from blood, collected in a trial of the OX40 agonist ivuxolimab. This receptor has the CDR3 CASSLYQSNEQFF. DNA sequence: TGTGCCAGCAGTTTATACCAGTCCAATGAGCAGTTCTTC.